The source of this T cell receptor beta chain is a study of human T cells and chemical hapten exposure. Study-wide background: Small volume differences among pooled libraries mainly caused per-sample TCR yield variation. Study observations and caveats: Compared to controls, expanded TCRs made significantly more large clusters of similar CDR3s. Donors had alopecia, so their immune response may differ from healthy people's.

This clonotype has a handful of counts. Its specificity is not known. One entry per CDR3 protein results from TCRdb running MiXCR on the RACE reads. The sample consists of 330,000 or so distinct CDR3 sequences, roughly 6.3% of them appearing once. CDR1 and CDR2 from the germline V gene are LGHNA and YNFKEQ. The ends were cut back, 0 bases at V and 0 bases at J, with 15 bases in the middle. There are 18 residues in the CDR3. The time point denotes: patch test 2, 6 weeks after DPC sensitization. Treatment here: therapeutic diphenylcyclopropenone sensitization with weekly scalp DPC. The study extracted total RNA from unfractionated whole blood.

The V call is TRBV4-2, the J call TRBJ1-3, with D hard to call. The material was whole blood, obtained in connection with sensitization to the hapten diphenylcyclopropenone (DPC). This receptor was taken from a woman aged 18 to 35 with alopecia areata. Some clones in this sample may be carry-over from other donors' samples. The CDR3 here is CASSQEGLQLVSGNTIYF. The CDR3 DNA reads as TGTGCCAGCAGCCAAGAAGGCCTGCAACTAGTCTCTGGAAACACCATATATTTT.